Sequencing of this TCR beta chain was carried out in a study of beta chain features in type 1 diabetes (dated by TCRdb to the late 2010s). At the level of the whole study: Patients and healthy donors did not differ in mean age, gender distribution, total cell number or subset yield. A total of about 100,000,000 sorted cells were examined across all samples, and RNA yield correlated strongly with the number of cells per subset. The study compared the TCRB repertoires of sorted circulating CD4+ T cell subsets in recently diagnosed type 1 diabetes patients with those in matched healthy donors. Regulatory and stem cell-like memory subsets were isolated from only 8 patients and roughly 8 healthy donors, whereas naive and central memory subsets came from all 30 or so donors. Study-wide conclusions, independent of this receptor: Patients with type 1 diabetes made fewer insertions and deleted more nucleotides at VDJ recombination sites, implying thymic rearrangement abnormalities. PCR might favor shorter templates, but patient and control samples were amplified and corrected together, so any skew would affect both groups equally. Only small numbers of individuals were included in the HLA sub-analyses, which left unresolved whether HLA type had any influence on TCRB rearrangement. Because cDNA rather than genomic DNA was sequenced, highly expressing activated cells could have been over-represented, although no difference in activation and CD3 levels was found between groups. Naive, central memory and regulatory TCRB repertoires appeared to be more alike among patients than among healthy donors. Type 1 diabetes patients showed a moderate but significant shortening of TCRB CDR3 length in all four CD4+ subsets.

Counted from cysteine to phenylalanine, this CDR3 has 12 amino acids. The read is trimmed to its CDR3 DNA, 36 bases read in frame from base 1. Relative to germline, V is 4 bases shorter and J is 0 bases shorter, with 7 bases between their ends. CDR1 and CDR2, per the germline V gene, are SQVTM and ANQGSEA. As for this clone: The specificity of this receptor is unknown. No base quality information exists; no much larger clone differs at one position.

The High Capacity cDNA Reverse Transcription Kit was used to reverse transcribe all of the isolated RNA, meaning that expressed TCRB transcripts were what got sequenced. Naive, central memory and regulatory T cell samples underwent deep immunoSEQ sequencing, averaging roughly 3.3 million total reads per sample. After sorted cells were lysed in RLT buffer, RNA was extracted with DNase-treated RNeasy Micro or Mini kits, with the choice depending on cell number. Each cell subset was processed on its own to prevent cross-contamination, while patient and healthy donor samples were processed together. The immunoSEQ multiplex PCR was used to amplify TCRB sequences from cDNA, yielding 87-bp fragments that span the CDR3 region. Sequencing of the amplicons was done on the Illumina HiSeq platform. The original methods were these. PCR bias was computationally corrected using synthetic template baselines, reads within Hamming distance 2 were collapsed, and singletons that could not be merged were discarded. Reads were aligned to IMGT to assign V, D and J genes, CDR3 length, and insertions or deletions at six rearrangement sites. Clonotype counts were normalized to sorted cell number within each subset before computing true diversity and Gini coefficients with the tcR R package. The overlap coefficient, calculated on TCRB nucleotide sequences, was used to quantify repertoire sharing. The clones in this table, taken by TCRdb from immuneACCESS, are in-frame only. Not every clone is retained; where verified, under half of the shortfall comes from an unresolved V gene, and the cause of the rest is unknown. V and J calls and clone size come straight from that table; D and trimming were deduced from the DNA. This sample gives hundreds of thousands of clones in total; 7.5% to 9% of them show up just once. Around 0.44% of the sample is in the top ten clones.

Each donor gave one peripheral blood draw, about 110 mL on average, collected into heparinised tubes. Naive, central memory, regulatory and stem cell-like memory CD4+ T cells were sorted on a BD FACSAria II using a panel including CD45RO, CCR7, CD25, CD127, CD95 and CD27. A purity above 98% was achieved for all sorted populations. PBMCs were separated immediately by Lymphoprep density gradient centrifugation and were stained directly, without being cultured. To minimize batch effects, samples were stained and sorted in pairs, one healthy donor with one patient per experiment. This chain is built from TRBV29-1 and TRBJ2-7; the D gene assignment is ambiguous. The clonotype was recovered from a woman in her late teens or twenties in good health. The sample taken for sequencing was central memory CD4+ T cells from blood. This receptor carries the CDR3 CSVGPGSYEQYF. The bases are TGCAGCGTTGGCCCGGGCTCCTACGAGCAGTACTTC.